The 2 T cell receptor beta chains listed next were all sequenced from one sample in a study of T cell changes during pregnancy in multiple sclerosis. Data came from immunoSEQ multiplex PCR; TCRdb stores just in-frame clones and leaves some out. The profile shows tens of thousands of clones, approximately 90% of them singletons. The specimen was CD4+ T cells from peripheral blood mononuclear cells, collected in the first trimester of pregnancy. The receptors stem from a female donor with multiple sclerosis, enrolled in a pregnancy study.

The chain combines TRBV11-1 with TRBJ2-7, with D tentatively TRBD1 (6 bases). The germline V gene has CDR1 SGHAT and CDR2 FQDESV (reference sequence). The V and J ends lost 5 bases and 2 bases respectively, with 13 bases between them. The CDR3 has 14 residues. CDR3 in DNA: TGTGCCAGCAGCCTTCGACAGGACCCCTACGAGCAGTACTTC. This codes for CASSLRQDPYEQYF.

The chain joins TRBV29-1 to TRBJ2-3; a possible D gene is TRBD2 (6 bases). Trimming removed 2 bases from V and 0 bases from J, with 18 bases in between. The germline V gene has CDR1 SQVTM and CDR2 ANQGSEA. This CDR3 region has 17 residues. Here the CDR3 DNA reads TGCAGCGTTGAATGGAGTCGGAGGGCCAGAAGCACAGATACGCAGTATTTT. Amino acid sequence: CSVEWSRRARSTDTQYF.